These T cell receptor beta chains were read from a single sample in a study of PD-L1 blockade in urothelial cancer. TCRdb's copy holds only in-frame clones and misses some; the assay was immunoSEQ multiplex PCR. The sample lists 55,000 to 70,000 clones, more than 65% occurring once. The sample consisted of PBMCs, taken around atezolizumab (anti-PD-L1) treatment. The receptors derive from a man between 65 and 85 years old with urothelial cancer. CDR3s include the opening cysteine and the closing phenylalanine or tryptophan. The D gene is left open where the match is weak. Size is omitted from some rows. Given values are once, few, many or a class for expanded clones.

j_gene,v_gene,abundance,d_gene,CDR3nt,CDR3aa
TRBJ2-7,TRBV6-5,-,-,TGTGCCAGCAGTTCCGGGACACATAGCTCCTACGAGCAGTACTTC,CASSSGTHSSYEQYF
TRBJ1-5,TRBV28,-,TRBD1,TGTGCCAGCAGCCCTCGGACAGGGGCCAGTCAGCCCCAGCATTTT,CASSPRTGASQPQHF
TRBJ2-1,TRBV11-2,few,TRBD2,TGTGCCAGCAGCTCCCCCGGGGTAGCGGGAGTTGAGGGTGAGCAGTTCTTC,CASSSPGVAGVEGEQFF
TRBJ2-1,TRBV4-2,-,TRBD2,TGTGCCAGCAGCCAAGATGGGACTAGCGGGAGGGTCTACAATGAGCAGTTCTTC,CASSQDGTSGRVYNEQFF
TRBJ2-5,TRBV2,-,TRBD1,TGTGCCAGCAGTCGACAGGGGAACTACCAAGAGACCCAGTACTTC,CASSRQGNYQETQYF
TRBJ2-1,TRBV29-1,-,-,TGCAGCGTTGAAAGTGGGAGCAATGAGCAGTTCTTC,CSVESGSNEQFF
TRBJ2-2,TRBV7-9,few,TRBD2,TGTGCCAGCAACCAAGCGGGAGGGGGCACCGGGGAGCTGTTTTTT,CASNQAGGGTGELFF
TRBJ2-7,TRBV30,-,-,TGTGCCTGGAGTGTACAGGCAGGGACCTACGAGCAGTACTTC,CAWSVQAGTYEQYF
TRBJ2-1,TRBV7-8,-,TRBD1,TGTGCCAGCAGCTCTGTTATAAGGACAGGGGCCTCTCCCCATGAGCAGTTCTTC,CASSSVIRTGASPHEQFF
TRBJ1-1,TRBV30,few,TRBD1,TGTGCCTGGAGTGGGACAGGGTACACTGAAGCTTTCTTT,CAWSGTGYTEAFF
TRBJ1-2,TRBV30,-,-,TGTGCCTGGACACAAAGTAACTATGGCTACACCTTC,CAWTQSNYGYTF
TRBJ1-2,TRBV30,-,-,TGTGCCTGGAGTAGGCAGGGAATATACTACACCTTC,CAWSRQGIYYTF
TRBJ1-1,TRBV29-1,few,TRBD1,TGCAGCGTCGAAGGACAGGGGGGACATATGAACACTGAAGCTTTCTTT,CSVEGQGGHMNTEAFF
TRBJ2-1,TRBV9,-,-,TGTGCCAGCAGCGTTGTGGCTAGCGAGAACAATGAGCAGTTCTTC,CASSVVASENNEQFF
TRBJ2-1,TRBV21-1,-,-,TGTGCCAGCAGCAAAGTGAGTAGCGGGCGGTCCTACAATGAGCAGTTCTTC,CASSKVSSGRSYNEQFF
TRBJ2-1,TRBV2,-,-,TGTGCCAGCAGTGAAACGGGAGTCTACAATGAGCAGTTCTTC,CASSETGVYNEQFF
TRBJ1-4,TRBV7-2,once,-,TGTGCCAGCAGCCCACGGGGATTAGATGAAAAACTGTTTTTT,CASSPRGLDEKLFF
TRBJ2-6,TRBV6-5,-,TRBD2,TGTGCCAGCAGTTATAGAGGGAGGGCTGGGGCCAACGTCCTGACTTTC,CASSYRGRAGANVLTF
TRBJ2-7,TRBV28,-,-,TGTGCCAGCAGTTTGCTCCCCGGGACTGGCTCCTACGAGCAGTACTTC,CASSLLPGTGSYEQYF
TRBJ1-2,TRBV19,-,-,TGTGCCACCGAGCGGGCCGAGAGCTACACCTTC,CATERAESYTF
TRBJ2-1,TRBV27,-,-,TGTGCCATTCCAGGGATGGAGGGGCGTGAGCAGTTCTTC,CAIPGMEGREQFF
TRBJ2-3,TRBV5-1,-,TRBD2,TGCGCCAGCAGGATGACTAGCGGGATTACAGATACGCAGTATTTT,CASRMTSGITDTQYF
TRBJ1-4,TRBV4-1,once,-,TGCGCCAGCAGCCGGTCCGGGGGATCGCGGGAAAAACTGTTTTTT,CASSRSGGSREKLFF
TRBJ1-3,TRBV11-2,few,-,TGTGCCAGCAGCGCATTAGGGAGATACGGAAACACCATATATTTT,CASSALGRYGNTIYF
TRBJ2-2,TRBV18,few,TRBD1,TGTGCCAGCTCACGGGACAGGGGGACGAATGGAAACACCGGGGAGCTGTTTTTT,CASSRDRGTNGNTGELFF
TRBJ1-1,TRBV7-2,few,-,TGTGCCAGCAGCTCACAGGGCCGACGAACTGAAGCTTTCTTT,CASSSQGRRTEAFF
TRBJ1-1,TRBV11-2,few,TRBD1,TGTGCCAGCAGCCCCCCGGGACAGGGGGTACAAGCTTTCTTT,CASSPPGQGVQAFF
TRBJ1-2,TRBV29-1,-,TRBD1,TGCAGCGTTGGCAGGGGGCCAGATGGCTACACCTTC,CSVGRGPDGYTF
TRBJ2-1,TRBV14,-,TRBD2,TGTGCCAGCAGCCAGGAAATGGGACTAGGTCGGAATGAGCAGTTCTTC,CASSQEMGLGRNEQFF